Listed below are T cell receptor beta chains from one sample, sequenced in a study of blood T cell repertoires in COVID-19. Profiled with immunoSEQ multiplex PCR; TCRdb holds only in-frame clones, not every one. The table shows approximately 30,000 clones, with 88% occurring only once. The sequenced material came from peripheral blood. The source of these receptors is a woman aged 80 or over with active or convalescent COVID-19. CDR3s include the opening cysteine and the closing phenylalanine or tryptophan. The order of the fields is CDR3 DNA, CDR3 protein, J gene, V gene, D gene, clone size. The D gene is left open where the match is weak. The size entry is marked missing in some rows and otherwise reads once, few, many or a size class.

TGTGCCTGGAGACGGGACAGGGCAGTCTCTGGGGCCAACGTCCTGACTTTC CAWRRDRAVSGANVLTF TRBJ2-6 TRBV30 TRBD1 -
TGTGCAGGGGGCGGTTGCTCCTACGAGCAGTACTTC CAGGGCSYEQYF TRBJ2-7 TRBV24-1 TRBD1 -
TGTGCCAGCAGCTTAGCGCAAGGGGTCTTAAACACCGGGGAGCTGTTTTTT CASSLAQGVLNTGELFF TRBJ2-2 TRBV7-9 - -
TGTGCCATCAGGACTGGACAGGCTAACTATGGCTACACCTTC CAIRTGQANYGYTF TRBJ1-2 TRBV10-3 TRBD1 -
TGTGCCAGCAGTGAGTCAGGTAATCAGCCCCAGCATTTT CASSESGNQPQHF TRBJ1-5 TRBV25-1 - -
TGTGCCAGCAGGACTCCGGGACAAAGCTACGAGCAGTACTTC CASRTPGQSYEQYF TRBJ2-7 TRBV6-5 - -
TGTGCCAGCAGTGACGTGGGGGCCAGCACAGATACGCAGTATTTT CASSDVGASTDTQYF TRBJ2-3 TRBV2 - -
TGTGCCAGCAGCCAGGGTGCAGGGGTGTTCTTT CASSQGAGVFF TRBJ1-1 TRBV28 - -
TGTGCCAGTAGTACCCATAGCGGGGTAGGCACAGATACGCAGTATTTT CASSTHSGVGTDTQYF TRBJ2-3 TRBV19 TRBD2 -
TGCGCCAGCAGTGATCCTGGACAGGGGACCACTGAAGCTTTCTTT CASSDPGQGTTEAFF TRBJ1-1 TRBV10-1 TRBD1 -
TGTGCCAGTAGCCCAACTGGGGGGGGCCGTAATACGCAGTATTTT CASSPTGGGRNTQYF TRBJ2-3 TRBV19 - -
TGTGCCAGCAGTTTAGGGGGGGGCGGGGGCAATCAGCCCCAGCATTTT CASSLGGGGGNQPQHF TRBJ1-5 TRBV27 - once
TGTGCCAGCACAGTCAGCTCTGGAAACACCATATATTTT CASTVSSGNTIYF TRBJ1-3 TRBV28 - -
TGTGCCAGCAGCTCCTTAGCGGTAACCTACAATGAGCAGTTCTTC CASSSLAVTYNEQFF TRBJ2-1 TRBV7-8 - few
TGTGCCAGCAGCCGAGAAACTAGCTCCTACGAGCAGTACTTC CASSRETSSYEQYF TRBJ2-7 TRBV3-1/TRBV3-2 - -
TGCGCCAGCAGCTTGGCGGGTGAGGGCACTGAAGCTTTCTTT CASSLAGEGTEAFF TRBJ1-1 TRBV5-1 - -
TGTGCCAGCAGCAGGGGCGGGGCGCGGTCACCCCTCCACTTT CASSRGGARSPLHF TRBJ1-6 TRBV3-1/TRBV3-2 - -
TGTGCCAGCAGCCCGGTAGGGACTAGCGGGGGATATGAGCAGTTCTTC CASSPVGTSGGYEQFF TRBJ2-1 TRBV11-3 TRBD2 once
TGTGCCAGCAGCCCGTACCTAGCCCGACAAGAGACCCAGTACTTC CASSPYLARQETQYF TRBJ2-5 TRBV7-6 - once
TGCGCCAGCAGCCAAGCTAGCGGGGTGGCCAAAAACATTCAGTACTTC CASSQASGVAKNIQYF TRBJ2-4 TRBV4-1 TRBD2 -
TGTGCCAGCAGCTTAGACTGGGACAGCTCCTACGAGCAGTACTTC CASSLDWDSSYEQYF TRBJ2-7 TRBV11-2 TRBD1 -
TGCAGCGTCTCCGGGACAGATAACCCTAGGGGCTACACCTTC CSVSGTDNPRGYTF TRBJ1-2 TRBV29-1 TRBD1 -
TGTGCCAGCAGCCAAACTAGCGGGGGGCCAGATACGCAGTATTTT CASSQTSGGPDTQYF TRBJ2-3 TRBV5-4 TRBD2 -
TGTGCCAGCAGCTTATGGACTAGCGGGGGGGCAGAGACCCAGTACTTC CASSLWTSGGAETQYF TRBJ2-5 TRBV7-8 TRBD2 once
TGTGCCAGCAGTCCCCTTTCGGTGCCAAAGCAGTTCTTC CASSPLSVPKQFF TRBJ2-1 TRBV12-3/TRBV12-4 - -
TGTGCCAGCAGCTTAGATTCTGCTAGCGGAGAGACCCAGTACTTC CASSLDSASGETQYF TRBJ2-5 TRBV11-2 TRBD2 -
TGTGCCAGCAGCCCAGAGCAGGGGGCAGAGGAGACCCAGTACTTC CASSPEQGAEETQYF TRBJ2-5 TRBV7-2 TRBD1 -
TGTGCCAGCAGTGAAACAGGGGGAGTGCGAGTGGATTCACCCCTCCACTTT CASSETGGVRVDSPLHF TRBJ1-6 TRBV6-1 TRBD1 -
TGTGCCAGCAGTTTCAATACAGGGTTAAGTGGCTACACCTTC CASSFNTGLSGYTF TRBJ1-2 TRBV2 - -
TGTGCCAGCAGTGCATACTCCGGGTCCCGATACGAGCAGTACTTC CASSAYSGSRYEQYF TRBJ2-7 TRBV27 - -
TGTGCCTGGAGTTCAATCACAGGGCTGAAGGAGACCCAGTACTTC CAWSSITGLKETQYF TRBJ2-5 TRBV30 - -
TGTGCCAGTCAACTAGCGGGGGGGAACACCGGGGAGCTGTTTTTT CASQLAGGNTGELFF TRBJ2-2 TRBV19 TRBD2 -
TGCGCCAGCAGCTTGTCGAGCGGGGTGGATACGCAGTATTTT CASSLSSGVDTQYF TRBJ2-3 TRBV5-1 TRBD2 few